The 27 T cell receptor beta chains in this list originate from one sample, sequenced in a study of blood T cell repertoires in COVID-19. Using immunoSEQ multiplex PCR, the repertoire was profiled, and TCRdb retains in-frame clones only, with some absent. The sample contains about 300,000 clones, about four fifths of which appear only once. Specimen: peripheral blood. These receptors all come from a human donor with COVID-19, enrolled during active disease. The donor label of this sample is uncertain.

This chain links TRBV3-1 (or the pseudogene TRBV3-2) with TRBJ2-1; 10 bases match TRBD1. The germline V gene has CDR1 LGHDT and CDR2 YNNKEL (reference sequence). Losses at the gene ends were 5 bases for V and 2 bases for J; bases not matched to a gene: 12. This CDR3 has 18 amino acids. DNA for the CDR3: TGTGCCAGCAGCACCGGGACAGGGGTGGTTAACCCCTACAATGAGCAGTTCTTC. It codes for CASSTGTGVVNPYNEQFF.

This clone occurred a few times. The DNA for the CDR3 is TGTGCCAGCACCCGGGGTAAGCACTACGAGCAGTACTTC. Its translation: CASTRGKHYEQYF. The V gene is TRBV6-4, the J gene TRBJ2-7; D possibly corresponds to TRBD2 (5 bases). Germline CDR1 is MRHNA and CDR2 is SNTAGT. Trimming stripped 7 bases from V and 3 bases from J, with 13 bases between. The CDR3 is 13 amino acids.

This rearrangement joins TRBV18 to TRBJ1-1; perhaps TRBD1 as D (5 bases). The CDR3 loop spans 14 amino acids. Germline assignment: CDR1 KGHSH and CDR2 LQKENI. V was pared by 1 base and J by 0 bases, with 6 bases between. The CDR3 loop reads CASSPQGMNTEAFF. In DNA, the CDR3 is TGTGCCAGCTCACCACAGGGGATGAACACTGAAGCTTTCTTT. The full variable domain, completed using reference TRBV18 and TRBJ1-1, is NAGVMQNPRHLVRRRGQEARLRCSPMKGHSHVYWYRQLPEEGLKFMVYLQKENIIDESGMPKERFSAEFPKEGPSILRIQQVVRGDSAAYFCASSPQGMNTEAFFGQGTRLTVV.

This clone was counted only a few times. The chain couples TRBV19 to TRBJ1-1, with a possible D match to TRBD1 (6 bases). The CDR3 sequence is 17 residues long. Germline lookup yields CDR1 LNHDA and CDR2 SQIVND (reference sequence). Trimming stripped 5 bases from V and 0 bases from J, with 19 bases between. CDR3 sequence (DNA): TGTGCCAGTAGTCCCGGGTGGGACAACCTCATGAACACTGAAGCTTTCTTT. Translated, it gives CASSPGWDNLMNTEAFF.

V is TRBV4-1 and J is TRBJ2-7; possible D gene TRBD2, 5 bases. The CDR3 loop spans 16 amino acids. Germline V gene data show CDR1 as MGHRA and CDR2 as YSYEKL. The V gene lost 1 base and the J gene lost 2 bases, with 15 bases spanning the gap. In DNA form, the CDR3 reads TGCGCCAGCAGCCAAGTGCAGACTATTCCAACCTACGAGCAGTACTTC. Encoded protein: CASSQVQTIPTYEQYF.

The genes are TRBV28 and TRBJ2-3, with D perhaps TRBD2 (6 bases). V gave up 7 bases and J gave up 4 bases, with 18 bases separating them. Germline V CDR1 and CDR2: MDHEN, SYDVKM. The CDR3 consists of 15 residues. CDR3 residues: CASTPSGEVADTQYF. CDR3 nucleotide sequence: TGTGCCAGCACCCCCTCCGGGGAGGTTGCAGATACGCAGTATTTT.

V gene TRBV18 combines with J gene TRBJ1-2, with TRBD1 identical over 11 bases. CDR3 length: 14 amino acids. CDR1 KGHSH and CDR2 LQKENI come from the germline V gene. The ends lost 3 bases at V and 7 bases at J; junction bases unmatched: 4. The CDR3 DNA sequence: TGTGCCAGCTCACCGGGACAGGGGGGCGGTGGCTACACCTTC. It yields the protein CASSPGQGGGGYTF.

The chain links TRBV28 to TRBJ1-1, with D perhaps matching TRBD1 (5 bases). The V gene's germline CDR1 is MDHEN and CDR2 SYDVKM. Trimming removed 6 bases from V and 0 bases from J, with 11 bases in between. CDR3 size: 14 residues. The CDR3 DNA reads as TGTGCCAGCAGCATCGCAGGGCTGAACACTGAAGCTTTCTTT. Protein sequence: CASSIAGLNTEAFF. Complete variable domain (other parts from reference TRBV28 and TRBJ1-1): DVKVTQSSRYLVKRTGEKVFLECVQDMDHENMFWYRQDPGLGLRLIYFSYDVKMKEKGDIPEGYSVSREKKERFSLILESASTNQTSMYLCASSIAGLNTEAFFGQGTRLTVV.

Here the CDR3 reads CASSQLTTGEAFF. CDR3 DNA: TGTGCCAGCAGCCAGCTTACGACAGGTGAAGCTTTCTTT. The genes are TRBV3-1 (or the pseudogene TRBV3-2) and TRBJ1-1; D perhaps matches TRBD1 (6 bases). The CDR3 has 13 amino acids. Germline-derived CDR1 and CDR2 are LGHDT and YNNKEL (reference sequence). Trimming removed 3 bases from V and 7 bases from J, with 12 bases in between.

The chain is built from TRBV27 and TRBJ2-1, with 7 bases lining up with TRBD2. The V and J ends lost 6 bases and 0 bases, in that order; junction bases with no gene match: 5. The CDR3 is made up of 15 amino acids. Germline V gene data show CDR1 as MNHEY and CDR2 as SMNVEV (reference sequence). CDR3 amino acids: CASSLAALSYNEQFF. In nucleotides, the CDR3 is TGTGCCAGCAGCCTAGCGGCCCTCTCCTACAATGAGCAGTTCTTC.

The chain carries TRBV12-5 and TRBJ1-5; TRBD1 matches at 9 bases. Germline V CDR1 and CDR2: LGHNT, FRNRAP. V dropped 9 bases and J dropped 7; count of bases not matched to a gene: 16. The CDR3 is made up of 16 amino acids. Written as DNA, the CDR3 is TGTGCTAGCGCCAAGGGCGTGGACAGGGGACCCCAGCCCCAGCATTTT. Its protein is CASAKGVDRGPQPQHF.

The V and J genes are TRBV4-3 and TRBJ1-6, with TRBD1 identical over 9 bases. Germline trimming cut 4 bases from V and 8 bases from J; bases unmatched to any gene: 9. Germline CDR1 is LGHNA and CDR2 is YSLEER. The CDR3 has 16 residues. The CDR3 DNA follows: TGCGCCAGCAGCCGAGACCTTACAGGGGGCGATTCACCCCTCCACTTT. It yields the protein CASSRDLTGGDSPLHF.

This clone was seen a handful of times. J is TRBJ1-5 and V is TRBV30, with 8 positions matching TRBD1. V dropped 5 bases and J dropped 2; count of bases not matched to a gene: 5. CDR1 is GTSNPN, CDR2 SVGIG, per germline (reference sequence). The CDR3 runs to 14 residues. The CDR3 DNA reads TGTGCCTGGGGATTGGACAGGGGCAATCAGCCCCAGCATTTT. As protein: CAWGLDRGNQPQHF.

The rearrangement joins TRBV11-2 to TRBJ2-1; the match to TRBD2 covers 11 bases. V lost 2 bases to trimming and J lost 9 bases; unmatched junction nucleotides: 12. Germline assignment: CDR1 SGHAT and CDR2 FQNNGV. The CDR3 sequence is 17 residues long. The DNA for the CDR3 is TGTGCCAGCAGCTTATCGACTAGCGGGGCTAGGGGTGGTGAGCAGTTCTTC. This sequence encodes CASSLSTSGARGGEQFF. Using reference TRBV11-2 and TRBJ2-1 for the parts outside the CDR3, the full variable domain is EAGVAQSPRYKIIEKRQSVAFWCNPISGHATLYWYQQILGQGPKLLIQFQNNGVVDDSQLPKDRFSAERLKGVDSTLKIQPAKLEDSAVYLCASSLSTSGARGGEQFFGPGTRLTVL.

This clone was observed a single time. CDR3 bases: TGTGCCATCAAAGACAGCGTGACCTACGAGCAGTACTTC. It is translated as CAIKDSVTYEQYF. This chain links TRBV10-3 with TRBJ2-7, with TRBD1 as a possible D gene (5 bases). The CDR3 covers 13 residues. V lost 7 bases and J lost 2, with 12 bases in between. Germline V gives CDR1 ENHRY, CDR2 SYGVKD.

The J gene is TRBJ2-6, the V gene TRBV7-2; D is ambiguous. The CDR3 covers 15 residues. V lost 5 bases and J 0 bases, leaving 8 bases between the germline ends. In germline, CDR1 is SGHTA, CDR2 FQGNSA. The CDR3 protein is CASSTTFSGANVLTF. The CDR3 DNA follows: TGTGCCAGCAGCACGACTTTCTCTGGGGCCAACGTCCTGACTTTC.

The sample holds many counts of this clone. The chain joins TRBV7-9 to TRBJ2-1; 11 nucleotides match TRBD2. This CDR3 contains 18 residues. CDR1 is SEHNR, CDR2 FQNEAQ, per germline (reference sequence). V trimming: 2 bases; J trimming: 5 bases; junction bases outside the gene matches: 11. The CDR3 bases are TGTGCCAGCAGCTTACCTCCTCGACTAGCGGGGCGTAACAATGAGCAGTTCTTC. As protein: CASSLPPRLAGRNNEQFF.

This clone showed up just once. The chain uses TRBV18 and TRBJ1-5; D call uncertain. CDR1 KGHSH and CDR2 LQKENI come from the germline V gene. CDR3 length: 16 residues. V dropped 0 bases and J dropped 2 bases, with 11 bases sitting between them. CDR3 in amino acids: CASSPPGQGGNQPQHF. For the CDR3, the DNA is TGTGCCAGCTCACCACCAGGCCAAGGAGGCAATCAGCCCCAGCATTTT.

This clone was counted once. The chain is built from TRBV28 and TRBJ1-4; weak D call: TRBD1 (6 bases). Germline lookup yields CDR1 MDHEN and CDR2 SYDVKM. The CDR3 length is 12 residues. Deletions cut 2 bases from V and 12 bases from J, with 10 bases between. CDR3 loop: CASSLGQGQLFF. DNA of the CDR3: TGTGCCAGCAGTTTAGGGCAGGGGCAACTGTTTTTT.

The chain couples TRBV9 to TRBJ2-7; 7 nucleotides match TRBD2. CDR1 is SGDLS and CDR2 is YYNGEE in the germline V gene. The ends lost 4 bases at V and 5 bases at J; junction bases unmatched: 6. The CDR3 has 13 amino acids. The chain's CDR3 is CASSPLAGDEQYF. The CDR3, as DNA: TGTGCCAGCAGCCCCCTGGCGGGGGACGAGCAGTACTTC.

The chain recombines TRBV29-1 with TRBJ1-1, with 9 bases that match TRBD1. With 7 bases clipped from V and 1 base from J, the junction kept 4 bases outside the gene matches. CDR1 is SQVTM and CDR2 is ANQGSEA in the germline V gene. The CDR3 runs to 13 residues. The CDR3 sequence is CSAIQGANTEAFF. The CDR3 DNA reads as TGCAGCGCTATACAGGGGGCGAACACTGAAGCTTTCTTT.

The chain carries TRBV28 and TRBJ2-1; D is ambiguous. Germline CDR1 reads MDHEN; CDR2 reads SYDVKM. The CDR3 contains 15 residues. V gave up 7 bases and J gave up 7 bases, with 20 bases separating them. Written as DNA, the CDR3 is TGTGCCAGCACCAGGCACGGCCAGGTTTTGAATGAGCAGTTCTTC. Its protein is CASTRHGQVLNEQFF.

J is TRBJ1-5 and V is TRBV5-5, with D uncertain. V was cut by 0 bases and J by 1 base, with 14 bases left in between. The V gene's germline CDR1 is SGHKS and CDR2 YYEKEE (reference sequence). This CDR3 has 17 amino acids. In nucleotides, the CDR3 is TGTGCCAGCAGCTTGGCCGTGGGAGCTAGGAGCAATCAGCCCCAGCATTTT. It specifies CASSLAVGARSNQPQHF.

In nucleotides, the CDR3 is TGTGCCAGCTGGGCTGGCACAGATACGCAGTATTTT. Translated: CASWAGTDTQYF. The V and J genes are TRBV28 and TRBJ2-3; D not resolved. The CDR3 length is 12 residues. The V and J ends lost 8 bases and 1 base respectively, with 7 bases between them. CDR1 is MDHEN and CDR2 is SYDVKM in the germline V gene.

The chain combines TRBV12-3 or TRBV12-4 with TRBJ1-4; D not resolved. The CDR3 covers 13 residues. V was shortened by 1 base and J by 7 bases, with 7 bases between the two germline ends. Here the CDR3 DNA reads TGTGCCAGCAGTTTAGGGGGAGCTGAAAAACTGTTTTTT. It specifies CASSLGGAEKLFF.

This chain uses TRBV7-8 with TRBJ1-1; D call uncertain. CDR1 is SGHVS, CDR2 FQNEAQ, per germline. This CDR3 has 14 amino acids. V was trimmed by 3 bases and J by 1 base, leaving 9 bases between them. CDR3 nucleotide sequence: TGTGCCAGCAGCTTGGTGAGCGGGAACACTGAAGCTTTCTTT. It encodes CASSLVSGNTEAFF.

J is TRBJ2-5 and V is TRBV7-9; the D gene is possibly TRBD2 (7 bases). The length of the CDR3 is 16 residues. The germline V gene has CDR1 SEHNR and CDR2 FQNEAQ (reference sequence). Trimming left V 3 bases short and J 2 bases short, with 16 bases between. In DNA, the CDR3 is TGTGCCAGCAGCTTGGGGGCTAGCGGCATTCAAGAGACCCAGTACTTC. Its protein is CASSLGASGIQETQYF.